Given below is one T cell receptor beta chain in context. This entry comes from a study of blood T cell repertoires in COVID-19. At the level of the study: Sources were T cells, B-cell-depleted T cells, or PBMCs; the material itself was cDNA or gDNA.

The V segment lost 0 bases and the J segment 9 bases; nucleotides outside the gene matches: 10. The CDR3 length is 17 residues. CDR1 is LNHNV, CDR2 YYDKDF, per germline (reference sequence). Enrolment of Seattle patients took place during active infection, and they were followed longitudinally. Authors' methods: Nucleated cell counts were estimated from reference gene primer amplification. The table came from immunoSEQ multiplex PCR; TCRdb's copy has only in-frame clones and leaves some out. The V and J calls and clone size come from that table; D and trimming were worked out from the DNA. The sample carries 210,000 or so clones, about nine tenths recorded once.

The chain employs TRBV15 and TRBJ2-1, with 11 bases fitting TRBD2. Sequenced sample: peripheral blood. This TCR was recovered from a man aged 25 to 40 with COVID-19, enrolled during active disease. CDR3 in DNA: TGTGCCACCAGCAGAGATTCTACTAGCGGGAGAAGGCCTGAGCAGTTCTTC. This encodes CATSRDSTSGRRPEQFF. The variable domain in full, with the rest retrieved from reference TRBV15 and TRBJ2-1, is DAMVIQNPRYQVTQFGKPVTLSCSQTLNHNVMYWYQQKSSQAPKLLFHYYDKDFNNEADTPDNFQSRRPNTSFCFLDIRSPGLGDTAMYLCATSRDSTSGRRPEQFFGPGTRLTVL.